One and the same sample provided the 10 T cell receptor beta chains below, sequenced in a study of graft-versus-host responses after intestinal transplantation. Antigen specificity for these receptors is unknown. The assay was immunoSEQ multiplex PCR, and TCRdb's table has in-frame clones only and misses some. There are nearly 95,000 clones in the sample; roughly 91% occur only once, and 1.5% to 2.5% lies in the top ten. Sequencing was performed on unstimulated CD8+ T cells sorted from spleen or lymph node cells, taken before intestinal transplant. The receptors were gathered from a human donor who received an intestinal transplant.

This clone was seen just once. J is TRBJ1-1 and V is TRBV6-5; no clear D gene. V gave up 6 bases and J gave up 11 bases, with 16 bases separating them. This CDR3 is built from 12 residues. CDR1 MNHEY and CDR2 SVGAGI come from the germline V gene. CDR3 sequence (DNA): TGTGCCAGCAGCCCCCCGGCAGAGGCGGCTTTCTTT. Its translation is CASSPPAEAAFF.

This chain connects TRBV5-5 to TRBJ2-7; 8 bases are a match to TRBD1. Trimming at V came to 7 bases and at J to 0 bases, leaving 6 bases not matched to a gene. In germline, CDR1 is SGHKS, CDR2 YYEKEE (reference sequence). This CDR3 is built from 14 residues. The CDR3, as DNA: TGTGCCAGCCTCTACAGGGGGGACTCCTACGAGCAGTACTTC. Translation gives CASLYRGDSYEQYF.

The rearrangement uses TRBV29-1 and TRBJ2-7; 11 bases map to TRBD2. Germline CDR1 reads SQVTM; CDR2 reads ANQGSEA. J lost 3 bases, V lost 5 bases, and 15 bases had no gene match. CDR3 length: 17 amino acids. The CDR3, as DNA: TGCAGCGTTTTTACCAGGGCCCCTAGCGGGGGGCTCTACGAGCAGTACTTC. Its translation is CSVFTRAPSGGLYEQYF.

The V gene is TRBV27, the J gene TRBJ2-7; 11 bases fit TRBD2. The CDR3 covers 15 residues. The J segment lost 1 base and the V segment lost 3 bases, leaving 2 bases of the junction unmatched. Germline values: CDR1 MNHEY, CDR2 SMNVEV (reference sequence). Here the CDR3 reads CASSFSGGGSYEQYF. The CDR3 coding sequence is TGTGCCAGCAGTTTTAGCGGGGGGGGGTCCTACGAGCAGTACTTC.

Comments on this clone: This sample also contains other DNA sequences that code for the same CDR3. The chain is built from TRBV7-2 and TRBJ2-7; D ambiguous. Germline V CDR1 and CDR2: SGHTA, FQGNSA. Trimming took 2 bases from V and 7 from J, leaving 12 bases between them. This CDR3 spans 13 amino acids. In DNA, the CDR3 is TGTGCCAGCAGCTTAAACACCCGCAGGGAGCAGTACTTC. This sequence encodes CASSLNTRREQYF.

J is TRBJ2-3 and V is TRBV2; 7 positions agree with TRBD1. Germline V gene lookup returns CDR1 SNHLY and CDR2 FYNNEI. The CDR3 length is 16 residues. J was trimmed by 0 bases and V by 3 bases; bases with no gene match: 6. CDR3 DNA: TGTGCCAGCAGTGACGGGACAGTGACTAGCACAGATACGCAGTATTTT. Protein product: CASSDGTVTSTDTQYF.

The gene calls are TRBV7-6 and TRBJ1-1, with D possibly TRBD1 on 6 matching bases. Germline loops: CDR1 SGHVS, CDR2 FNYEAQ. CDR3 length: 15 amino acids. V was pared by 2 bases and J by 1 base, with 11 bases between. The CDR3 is CASSLSGVGNTEAFF. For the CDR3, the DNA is TGTGCCAGCAGCTTATCAGGGGTGGGGAACACTGAAGCTTTCTTT.

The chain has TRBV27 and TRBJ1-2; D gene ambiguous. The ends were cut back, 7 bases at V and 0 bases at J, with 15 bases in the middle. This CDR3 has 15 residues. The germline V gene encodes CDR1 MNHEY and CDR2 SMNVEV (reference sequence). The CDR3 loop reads CASKKGGLANYGYTF. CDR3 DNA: TGTGCCAGCAAGAAGGGAGGGCTTGCTAACTATGGCTACACCTTC.

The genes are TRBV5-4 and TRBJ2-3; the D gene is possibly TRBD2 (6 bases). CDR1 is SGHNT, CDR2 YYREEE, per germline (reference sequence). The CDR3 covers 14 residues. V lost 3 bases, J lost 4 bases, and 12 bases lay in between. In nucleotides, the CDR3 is TGTGCCAGCAGCTCGGGAGTGGGAGCAGATACGCAGTATTTT. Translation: CASSSGVGADTQYF.

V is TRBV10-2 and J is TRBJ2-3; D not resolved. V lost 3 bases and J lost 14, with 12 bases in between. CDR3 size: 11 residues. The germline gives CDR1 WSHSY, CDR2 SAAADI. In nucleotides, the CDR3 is TGCGCCAGCAGTGATACTGGTAGCCCGTATTTT. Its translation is CASSDTGSPYF.